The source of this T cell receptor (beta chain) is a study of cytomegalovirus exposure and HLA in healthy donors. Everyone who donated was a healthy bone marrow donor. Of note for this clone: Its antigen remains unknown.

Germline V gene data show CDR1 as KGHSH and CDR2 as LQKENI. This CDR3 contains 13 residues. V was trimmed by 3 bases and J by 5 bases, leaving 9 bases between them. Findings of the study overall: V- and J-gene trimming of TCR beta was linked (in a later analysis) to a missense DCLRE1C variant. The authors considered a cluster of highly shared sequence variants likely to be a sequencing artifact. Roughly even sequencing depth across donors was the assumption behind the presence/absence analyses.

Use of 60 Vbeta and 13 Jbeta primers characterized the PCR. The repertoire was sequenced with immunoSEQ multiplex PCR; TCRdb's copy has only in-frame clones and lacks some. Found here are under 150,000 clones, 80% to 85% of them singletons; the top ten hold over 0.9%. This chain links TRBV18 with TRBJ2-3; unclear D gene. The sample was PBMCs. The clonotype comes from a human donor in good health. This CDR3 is CASSPNSEDTQYF. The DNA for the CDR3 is TGTGCCAGCTCACCTAACTCTGAAGATACGCAGTATTTT.